Below, one T cell receptor beta chain is given with its context. The data belong to a study of T cell responses to AZD1222 COVID-19 vaccine. The assay was immunoSEQ multiplex PCR, and TCRdb's table has in-frame clones only and misses some. The data contain just over 150,000 clones, 90% of them singletons. Sequenced material: peripheral blood, taken on day 0 of AZD1222 vaccination. The source of this sequence is an adult in good health.

The DNA of the CDR3 is TGTGCCAGCAGCCTACAGGGACTAGGTGATGAGCAGTTCTTC. This codes for CASSLQGLGDEQFF. The chain uses TRBV7-2 and TRBJ2-1, with 8 bases aligning to TRBD2. The V gene's germline CDR1 is SGHTA and CDR2 FQGNSA. Trimming at V came to 5 bases and at J to 8 bases, leaving 8 bases not matched to a gene. The CDR3 spans 14 residues.